This TCR beta chain was sequenced in a study of monozygotic twins with inflammatory bowel disease. CDR3 size: 14 residues. The germline V gene has CDR1 KGHSH and CDR2 LQKENI. Investigators made cDNA in eight separate reactions per sample. Each CDR3 protein gets one entry in TCRdb, which reprocessed the 5' RACE reads and gives no DNA. The sample features roughly 90,000 distinct CDR3 sequences, with less than 8% in its top ten. The sequenced material came from blood. This TCR was sampled from a human donor with ulcerative colitis or Crohn's disease, or a healthy co-twin of an affected twin (not recorded which). This rearrangement joins TRBV18 to TRBJ1-5. The CDR3: CASSADGANQPRHF.